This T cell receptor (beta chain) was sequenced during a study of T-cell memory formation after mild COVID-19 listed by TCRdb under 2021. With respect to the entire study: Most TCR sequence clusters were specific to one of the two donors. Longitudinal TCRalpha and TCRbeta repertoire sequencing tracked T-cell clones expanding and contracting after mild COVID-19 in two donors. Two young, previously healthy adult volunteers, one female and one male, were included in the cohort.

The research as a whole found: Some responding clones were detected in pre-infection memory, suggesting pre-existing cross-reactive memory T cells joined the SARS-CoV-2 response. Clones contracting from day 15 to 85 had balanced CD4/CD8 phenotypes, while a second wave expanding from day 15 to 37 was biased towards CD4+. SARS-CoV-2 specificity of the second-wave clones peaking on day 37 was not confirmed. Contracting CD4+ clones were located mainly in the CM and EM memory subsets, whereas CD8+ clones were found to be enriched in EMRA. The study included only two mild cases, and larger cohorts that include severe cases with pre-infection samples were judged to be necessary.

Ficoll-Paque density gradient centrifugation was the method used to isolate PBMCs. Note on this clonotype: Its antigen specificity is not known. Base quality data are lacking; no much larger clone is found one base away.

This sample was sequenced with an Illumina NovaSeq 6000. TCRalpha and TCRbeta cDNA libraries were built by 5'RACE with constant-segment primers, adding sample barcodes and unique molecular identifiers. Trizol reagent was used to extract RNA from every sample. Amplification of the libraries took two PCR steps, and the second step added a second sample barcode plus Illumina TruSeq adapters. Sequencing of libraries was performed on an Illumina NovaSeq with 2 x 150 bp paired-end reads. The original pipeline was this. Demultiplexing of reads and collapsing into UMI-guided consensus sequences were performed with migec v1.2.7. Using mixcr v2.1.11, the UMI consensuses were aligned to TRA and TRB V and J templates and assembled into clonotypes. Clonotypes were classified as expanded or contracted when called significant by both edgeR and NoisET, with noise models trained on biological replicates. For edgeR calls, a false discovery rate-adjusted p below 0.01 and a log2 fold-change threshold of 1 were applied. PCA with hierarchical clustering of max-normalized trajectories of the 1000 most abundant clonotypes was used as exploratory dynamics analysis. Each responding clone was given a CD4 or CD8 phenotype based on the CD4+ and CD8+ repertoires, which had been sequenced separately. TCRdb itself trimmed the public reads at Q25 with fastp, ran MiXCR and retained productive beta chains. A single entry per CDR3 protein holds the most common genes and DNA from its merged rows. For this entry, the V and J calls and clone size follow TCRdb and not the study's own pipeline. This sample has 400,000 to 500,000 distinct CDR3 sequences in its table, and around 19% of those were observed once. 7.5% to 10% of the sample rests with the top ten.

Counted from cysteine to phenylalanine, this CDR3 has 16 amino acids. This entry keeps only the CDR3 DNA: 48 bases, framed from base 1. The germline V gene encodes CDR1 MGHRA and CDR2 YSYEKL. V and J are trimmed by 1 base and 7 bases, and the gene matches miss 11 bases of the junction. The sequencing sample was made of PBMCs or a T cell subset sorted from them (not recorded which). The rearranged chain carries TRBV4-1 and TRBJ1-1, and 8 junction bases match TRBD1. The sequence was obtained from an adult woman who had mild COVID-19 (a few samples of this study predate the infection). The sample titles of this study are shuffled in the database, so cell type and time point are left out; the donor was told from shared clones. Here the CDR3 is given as CASSQARPGQEYEAFF. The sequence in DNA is TGCGCCAGCAGCCAAGCCCGACCGGGACAGGAATATGAAGCTTTCTTT.